This T cell receptor (beta chain) was sequenced in a study of shared clonotypes between healthy human individuals. General study findings and limits: Non-shared clonotypes showed lower generation probabilities than clonotypes common to all four donors. Despite large depth, rarefaction showed incomplete sorted-subset sequencing.

The CDR3 runs to 15 residues. The V end was cut by 4 bases, the J end by 2 bases, with 15 bases between. Germline CDR1 is MGHRA and CDR2 is YSYEKL. TCRdb's copy holds only in-frame clones and misses some; the assay was immunoSEQ multiplex PCR. The table shows about 1.9 million clones, with about 93% occurring only once. Positive CCR7 selection of CD45RO-negative cells yielded the naive CD8 cells, and terminally differentiated effector memory CD45RA+ cells were excluded. Donors comprised only Caucasian adults living in Nashville, Tennessee. Details on this clone: What it binds is unknown.

The sequenced sample was naive CD8+ T cells from PBMCs. The sequence was obtained from a young man in good health. Some clones in this sample may be carry-over from other donors' samples. The chain recombines TRBV4-1 with TRBJ2-7, with a tentative D call TRBD1 (6 bases). The CDR3 is CASSPRSGTPYEQYF. The CDR3 DNA reads as TGCGCCAGCAGCCCTCGTTCCGGGACACCCTACGAGCAGTACTTC.